This T cell receptor (beta chain) was recorded in a study of T cell changes during pregnancy in multiple sclerosis. The CDR3 has 14 residues. Germline CDR1 and CDR2: SGHNT and YENEEA. Trimming removed 3 bases at V and 1 base at J, with 9 bases between. Here immunoSEQ multiplex PCR was the method, and the copy in TCRdb shows in-frame clones only, minus some. The sample has 75,000 to 80,000 clones; about 91% are singletons. Sequences were derived from peripheral blood, sampled before pregnancy. This clonotype was obtained from a female donor with multiple sclerosis, enrolled in a pregnancy study. The V call is TRBV11-3, the J call TRBJ1-2; the D gene is possibly TRBD1 (5 bases). The CDR3 protein is CASSFPQVNYGYTF. The CDR3 DNA reads as TGTGCCAGCAGCTTCCCACAGGTTAACTATGGCTACACCTTC.